The T cell receptor (beta chain) described here comes from a study of T cells expressing NK-cell markers. Across the whole study: One of eight sequenced donors was HCMV-seronegative; the other seven were seropositive. Findings and caveats of the study: The dominant NKG2C+ clonotypes represented about 1.0-7.0% of CD8+ T cells in several donors. Expanded NKG2C+ T cell clones had unclear HCMV specificity.

The germline CDR1 and CDR2 sequences are ENHRY and SYGVKD. The CDR3 has 14 residues. Synthesis of TCR beta cDNA relied on 5'RACE template switching carrying UMIs. TCRdb derives one entry per CDR3 protein from the 5' RACE reads, leaving out DNA. The repertoire shows some 150,000 distinct CDR3 sequences; the top ten hold 12%. As for this clonotype: As yet, its antigen is unknown.

The chain joins TRBV10-3 to TRBJ2-5; the D call of TRBD1 rests on TCRdb alone, since no DNA is present to check it. This receptor was taken from a man aged 18 to 30 in good health. Sequencing input: blood T cells: a sorted CD56 or NKG2C T cell subset, CD4+ or CD8+ T cells, or bulk PBMC T cells (not recorded which). The CDR3 region is CAISDLGTVETQYF.